This section outlines one T cell receptor (beta chain) sequence together with its context. This sample is part of a study of blood T cell repertoires in COVID-19. Study overall: PBMCs, B-cell-depleted T cells, or T cells provided the cDNA or gDNA that made up the material.

Trimming at V came to 0 bases and at J to 0 bases, leaving 7 bases not matched to a gene. The CDR3 runs to 17 residues. Germline lookup yields CDR1 SGHRS and CDR2 YFSETQ. Profiling relied on immunoSEQ multiplex PCR, and the TCRdb table lists in-frame clones only, not all of them. The data show fewer than 200,000 clones, roughly 86% seen once. The receptor was isolated from a man between 40 and 49 years old who had recovered from COVID-19. The source material was peripheral blood. This rearrangement joins TRBV5-1 to TRBJ2-3, with TRBD2 matching 7 bases. The CDR3 sequence: CASSLVGGTLSTDTQYF. In nucleotides, the CDR3 is TGCGCCAGCAGCTTGGTCGGGGGGACCCTGAGCACAGATACGCAGTATTTT.